Listed below are T cell receptor beta chains from one sample, sequenced in a study of a mutant IDH1 vaccine in newly diagnosed glioma. These receptors have no identified antigens. Using immunoSEQ multiplex PCR, the repertoire was profiled, and TCRdb retains in-frame clones only, with some absent. The sample lists roughly 60,000 clones, 84% seen once, with roughly 3.6% in the top ten. The specimen was PBMCs, collected from a glioma patient whose treatment included an IDH1 peptide vaccine. Receptors were obtained from a man aged 30 to 45 with glioma. The CDR3 runs from the conserved cysteine through the conserved F or W. Fields, in order: V gene, J gene, D gene, CDR3 DNA, CDR3 protein. The D gene is left open where the match is weak.

V: TRBV18
J: TRBJ2-2
D: -
DNA: TGTGCCAGCTCACCACCGAACAGGGTAATCGGGGAGCTGTTTTTT
CDR3: CASSPPNRVIGELFF

V: TRBV28
J: TRBJ1-3
D: -
DNA: TGTGCCAGCAGTTACGACAGGTCTGGAAACACCATATATTTT
CDR3: CASSYDRSGNTIYF

V: TRBV5-4
J: TRBJ2-3
D: -
DNA: TGTGCCAGCAGCAGTGTGGGCACAGATACGCAGTATTTT
CDR3: CASSSVGTDTQYF

V: TRBV5-6
J: TRBJ2-3
D: TRBD1
DNA: TGTGCCAGCAGCTTAGATCCTGAAACAGGGGGGACAGATACGCAGTATTTT
CDR3: CASSLDPETGGTDTQYF

V: TRBV7-8
J: TRBJ2-7
D: TRBD2
DNA: TGTGCCAGCAGCTTACGGGGGGGGTCCAACGGTTACGAGCAGTACTTC
CDR3: CASSLRGGSNGYEQYF

V: TRBV5-1
J: TRBJ2-5
D: TRBD1
DNA: TGCGCCAGCGGGGTTGACAGGGGGCAACAAGAGACCCAGTACTTC
CDR3: CASGVDRGQQETQYF

V: TRBV4-3
J: TRBJ2-7
D: -
DNA: TGCGCCAGCAGCCAAGGGTCGGGGGCCTACGAGCAGTACTTC
CDR3: CASSQGSGAYEQYF

V: TRBV7-9
J: TRBJ1-3
D: -
DNA: TGTGCCAGCAGCTCCCTCCACACCATATATTTT
CDR3: CASSSLHTIYF

V: TRBV2
J: TRBJ2-1
D: -
DNA: TGTGCCAGCAGTGAAAGGGGGTTGGGGCAGTTCTTC
CDR3: CASSERGLGQFF

V: TRBV2
J: TRBJ2-2
D: TRBD1
DNA: TGTGCCAGCAGTGGGGACAGGGGGGCCGGGGAGCTGTTTTTT
CDR3: CASSGDRGAGELFF

V: TRBV4-3
J: TRBJ2-1
D: -
DNA: TGCGCCAGCAGCCAAGATCTTGGAGGGGGGGGCTCCTACAATGAGCAGTTCTTC
CDR3: CASSQDLGGGGSYNEQFF

V: TRBV7-8
J: TRBJ1-5
D: -
DNA: TGTGCCAGCAGCTTCGGACTGAGGGGACAGCCCCAGCATTTT
CDR3: CASSFGLRGQPQHF

V: TRBV4-3
J: TRBJ1-6
D: -
DNA: TGCGCCAGCAGCCATTGGGTTGGACAGATTAATTCACCCCTCCACTTT
CDR3: CASSHWVGQINSPLHF

V: TRBV19
J: TRBJ2-1
D: TRBD2
DNA: TGTGCCAGCCAGGGACTAGCGACCTTCAATGAGCAGTTCTTC
CDR3: CASQGLATFNEQFF

V: TRBV15
J: TRBJ2-7
D: TRBD1
DNA: TGTGCCACCAGCCGGGACAGGTACTACGAGCAGTACTTC
CDR3: CATSRDRYYEQYF

V: TRBV29-1
J: TRBJ1-3
D: -
DNA: TGCAGCGTTGAAATGGCAGCGAACACCATATATTTT
CDR3: CSVEMAANTIYF

V: TRBV4-2
J: TRBJ2-1
D: -
DNA: TGTGCCAGCAGCTCGGACGGGCTAGATGAGCAGTTCTTC
CDR3: CASSSDGLDEQFF

V: TRBV6-6
J: TRBJ1-1
D: -
DNA: TGTGCCAGCAGTTTGGACACCTTTTCTTTCTTT
CDR3: CASSLDTFSFF

V: TRBV30
J: TRBJ1-5
D: -
DNA: TGTGCCTGGAGTGTACAAGGTGTCAGGGGAGGAAGCAATCAGCCCCAGCATTTT
CDR3: CAWSVQGVRGGSNQPQHF

V: TRBV28
J: TRBJ1-1
D: TRBD1
DNA: TGTGCCAGCAGTCGCAGGGGGATGCAGGCTTTCTTT
CDR3: CASSRRGMQAFF

V: TRBV10-1
J: TRBJ2-3
D: TRBD2
DNA: TGCGCCAGCACTTATCCGGGACTAGCGGGGGGGAGGGGAGATACGCAGTATTTT
CDR3: CASTYPGLAGGRGDTQYF

V: TRBV15
J: TRBJ2-7
D: -
DNA: TGTGCCACCAGCAGAGACCCTTCCTACGAGCAGTACTTC
CDR3: CATSRDPSYEQYF

V: TRBV19
J: TRBJ2-1
D: -
DNA: TGTGCCAGTAGTATAGGTGAGGGCCACAATGAGCAGTTCTTC
CDR3: CASSIGEGHNEQFF

V: TRBV18
J: TRBJ2-7
D: -
DNA: TGTGCCAGCTCACCAAACAGGGCAGTCGAGCAGTACTTC
CDR3: CASSPNRAVEQYF

V: TRBV6-6
J: TRBJ2-7
D: -
DNA: TGTGCCAGCAGTTTGACTGGGGGGACAGAGCTTTACGAGCAGTACTTC
CDR3: CASSLTGGTELYEQYF

V: TRBV28
J: TRBJ1-4
D: -
DNA: TGTGCCAGCAGTTCGCCACTCGGGGGGGGTAATGAAAAACTGTTTTTT
CDR3: CASSSPLGGGNEKLFF

V: TRBV7-9
J: TRBJ2-1
D: TRBD2
DNA: TGTGCCAGCAGCCTAGGGACTAGCGGGGGAGATGAGCAGTTCTTC
CDR3: CASSLGTSGGDEQFF